This T cell receptor (beta chain) emerged from a study of cytomegalovirus exposure and HLA in healthy donors. As to this clone: Its antigen is undetermined.

Study conclusions and caveats: The study flagged some 170 TCR beta chains as cytomegalovirus-associated. A link between a missense DCLRE1C variant and TCR beta V- and J-gene trimming emerged from a later analysis. Within a later analysis, the majority of CMV-associated TCR beta chains appeared HLA-restricted.

60 Vbeta and 13 Jbeta primers were used in PCR. The table came from immunoSEQ multiplex PCR; TCRdb's copy has only in-frame clones and leaves some out. The sample gives about 200,000 clones, 80% to 85% of which show up once; about 1.8% is in the top ten. Per the germline V gene, CDR1 is GTSNPN and CDR2 is SVGIG (reference sequence). V shed 3 bases and J shed 2 bases, with 7 bases lying between them. The CDR3 length is 12 residues. The chain uses TRBV30 and TRBJ1-2; weak D call: TRBD1 (5 bases). Sequencing was carried out using PBMCs. The TCR originated in a woman in her late teens or twenties in good health and CMV-seronegative. CDR3 protein: CAWRGENYGYTF. The CDR3 bases are TGTGCCTGGAGAGGGGAAAACTATGGCTACACCTTC.